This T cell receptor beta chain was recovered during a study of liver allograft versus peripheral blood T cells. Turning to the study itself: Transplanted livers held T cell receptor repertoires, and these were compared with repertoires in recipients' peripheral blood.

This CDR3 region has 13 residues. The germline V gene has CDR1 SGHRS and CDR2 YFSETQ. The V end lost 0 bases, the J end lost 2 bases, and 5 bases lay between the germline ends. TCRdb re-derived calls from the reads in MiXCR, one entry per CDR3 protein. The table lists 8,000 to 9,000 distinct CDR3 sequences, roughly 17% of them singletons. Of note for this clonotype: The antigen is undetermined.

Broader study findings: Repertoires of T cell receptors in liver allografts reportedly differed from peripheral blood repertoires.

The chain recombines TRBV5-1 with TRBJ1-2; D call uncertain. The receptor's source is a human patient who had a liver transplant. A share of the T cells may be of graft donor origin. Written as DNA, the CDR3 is TGCGCCAGCAGCTTGGGGGAGAACTATGGCTACACCTTC. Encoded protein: CASSLGENYGYTF.